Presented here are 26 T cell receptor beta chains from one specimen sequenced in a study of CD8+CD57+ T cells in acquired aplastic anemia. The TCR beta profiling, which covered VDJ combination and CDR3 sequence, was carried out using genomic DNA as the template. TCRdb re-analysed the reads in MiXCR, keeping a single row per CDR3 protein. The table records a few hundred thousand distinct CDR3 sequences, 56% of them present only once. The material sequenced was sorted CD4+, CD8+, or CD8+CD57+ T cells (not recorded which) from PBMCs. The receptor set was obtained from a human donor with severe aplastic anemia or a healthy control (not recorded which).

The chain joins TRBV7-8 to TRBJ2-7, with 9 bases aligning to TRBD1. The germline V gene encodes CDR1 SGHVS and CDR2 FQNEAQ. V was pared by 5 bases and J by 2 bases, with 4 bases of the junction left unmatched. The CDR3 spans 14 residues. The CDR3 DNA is TGTGCCAGCAGCCGGGACAGGGCGACCTACGAGCAGTACTTC. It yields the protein CASSRDRATYEQYF.

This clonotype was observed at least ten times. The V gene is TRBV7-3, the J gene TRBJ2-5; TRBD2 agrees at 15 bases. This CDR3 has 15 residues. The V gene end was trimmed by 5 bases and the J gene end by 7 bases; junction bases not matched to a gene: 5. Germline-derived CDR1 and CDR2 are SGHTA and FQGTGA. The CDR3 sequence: CASSLGTSGGTTQYF. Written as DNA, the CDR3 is TGTGCCAGCAGCCTCGGGACTAGCGGGGGGACGACCCAGTACTTC.

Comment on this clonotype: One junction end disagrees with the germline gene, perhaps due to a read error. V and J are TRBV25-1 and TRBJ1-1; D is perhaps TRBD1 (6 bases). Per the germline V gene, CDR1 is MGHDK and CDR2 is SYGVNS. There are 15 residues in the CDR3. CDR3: CASSGGGRGGTEAFF. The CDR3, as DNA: TGTGCCAGCAGTGGAGGAGGCAGGGGAGGGACTGAAGCATTCTTT.

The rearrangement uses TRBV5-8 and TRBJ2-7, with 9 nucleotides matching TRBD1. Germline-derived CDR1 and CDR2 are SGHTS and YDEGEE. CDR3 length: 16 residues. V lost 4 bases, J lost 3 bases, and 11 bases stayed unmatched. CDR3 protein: CASSAVPDRGYYEQYF. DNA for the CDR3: TGTGCCAGCAGCGCGGTTCCGGACAGGGGTTACTACGAGCAGTACTTC.

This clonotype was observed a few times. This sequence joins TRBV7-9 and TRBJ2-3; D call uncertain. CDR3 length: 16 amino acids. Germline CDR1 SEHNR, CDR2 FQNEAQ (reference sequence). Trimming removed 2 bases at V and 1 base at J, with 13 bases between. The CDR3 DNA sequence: TGTGCCAGCAGCTTAACACGTTCGGATGGCACAGATACGCAGTATTTT. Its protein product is CASSLTRSDGTDTQYF. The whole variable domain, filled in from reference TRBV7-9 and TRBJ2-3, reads DTGVSQNPRHKITKRGQNVTFRCDPISEHNRLYWYRQTLGQGPEFLTYFQNEAQLEKSRLLSDRFSAERPKGSFSTLEIQRTEQGDSAMYLCASSLTRSDGTDTQYFGPGTRLTVL.

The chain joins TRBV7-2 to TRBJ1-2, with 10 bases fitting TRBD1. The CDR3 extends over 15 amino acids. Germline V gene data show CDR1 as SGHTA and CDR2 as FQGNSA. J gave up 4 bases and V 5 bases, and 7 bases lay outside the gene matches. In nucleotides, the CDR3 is TGTGCCAGCAGCACAACCGGGACAGGGGCCTATGGCTACACCTTC. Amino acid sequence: CASSTTGTGAYGYTF. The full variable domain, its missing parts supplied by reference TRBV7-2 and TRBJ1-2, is GAGVSQSPSNKVTEKGKDVELRCDPISGHTALYWYRQSLGQGLEFLIYFQGNSAPDKSGLPSDRFSAERTGGSVSTLTIQRTQQEDSAVYLCASSTTGTGAYGYTFGSGTRLTVV.

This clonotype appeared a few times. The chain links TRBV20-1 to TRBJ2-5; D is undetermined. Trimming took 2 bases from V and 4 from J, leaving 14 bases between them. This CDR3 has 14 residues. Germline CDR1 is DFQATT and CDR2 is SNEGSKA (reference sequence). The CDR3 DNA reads TGCAGTGCTAGACCAACGACACCCCCAGAGACCCAGTACTTC. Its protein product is CSARPTTPPETQYF.

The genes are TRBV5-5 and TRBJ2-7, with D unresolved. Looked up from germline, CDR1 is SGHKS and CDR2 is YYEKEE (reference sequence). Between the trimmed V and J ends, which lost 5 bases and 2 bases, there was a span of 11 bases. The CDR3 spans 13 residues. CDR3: CASSSPLTYEQYF. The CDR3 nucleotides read TGTGCCAGCAGTTCCCCGCTTACCTACGAGCAGTACTTC.

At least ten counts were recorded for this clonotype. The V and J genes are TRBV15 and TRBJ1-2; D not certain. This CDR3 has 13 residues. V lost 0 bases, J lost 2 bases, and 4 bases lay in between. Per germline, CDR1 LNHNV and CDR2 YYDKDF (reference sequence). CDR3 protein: CATSRDPNYGYTF. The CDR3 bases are TGTGCCACCAGCAGAGATCCCAACTATGGCTACACCTTC.

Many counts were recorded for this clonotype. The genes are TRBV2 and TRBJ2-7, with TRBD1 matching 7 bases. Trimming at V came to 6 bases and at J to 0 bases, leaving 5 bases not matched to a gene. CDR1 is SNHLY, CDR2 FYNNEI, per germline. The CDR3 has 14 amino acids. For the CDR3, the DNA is TGTGCCAGCAGATGGACAGGCACCTCCTACGAGCAGTACTTC. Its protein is CASRWTGTSYEQYF. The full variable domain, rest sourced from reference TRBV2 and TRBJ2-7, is EPEVTQTPSHQVTQMGQEVILRCVPISNHLYFYWYRQILGQKVEFLVSFYNNEISEKSEIFDDQFSVERPDGSNFTLKIRSTKLEDSAMYFCASRWTGTSYEQYFGPGTRLTVT.

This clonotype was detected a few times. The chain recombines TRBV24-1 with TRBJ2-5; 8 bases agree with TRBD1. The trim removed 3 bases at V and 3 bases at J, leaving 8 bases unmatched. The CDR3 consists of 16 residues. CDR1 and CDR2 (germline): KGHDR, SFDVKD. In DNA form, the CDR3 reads TGTGCCACCAGTGATAGGAACAGGGGGGTCGAAGAGACCCAGTACTTC. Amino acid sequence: CATSDRNRGVEETQYF.

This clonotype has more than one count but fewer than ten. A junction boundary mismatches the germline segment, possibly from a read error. CDR3 nucleotides: TGTGCTAGCAGCTTATCTCAGATCACAGATACGCAGTATTTT. It encodes CASSLSQITDTQYF. The chain has TRBV7-7 and TRBJ2-3; D is uncertain. Germline V gene data show CDR1 as SSHAT and CDR2 as FNYEAQ (reference sequence). This CDR3 has 14 residues.

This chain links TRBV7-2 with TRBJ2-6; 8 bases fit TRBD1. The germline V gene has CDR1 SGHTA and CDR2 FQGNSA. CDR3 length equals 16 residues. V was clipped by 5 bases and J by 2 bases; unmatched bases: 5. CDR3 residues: CASSPGGAPGANVLTF. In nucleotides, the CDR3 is TGTGCCAGCAGCCCAGGGGGCGCTCCTGGGGCCAACGTCCTGACTTTC.

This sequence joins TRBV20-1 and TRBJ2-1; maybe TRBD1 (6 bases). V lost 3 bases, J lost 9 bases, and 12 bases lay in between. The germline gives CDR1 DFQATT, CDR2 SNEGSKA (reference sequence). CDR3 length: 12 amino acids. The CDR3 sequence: CSASGTTLEQFF. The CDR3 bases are TGCAGTGCTAGTGGGACAACACTTGAGCAGTTCTTC.

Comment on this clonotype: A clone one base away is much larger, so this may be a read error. This chain's CDR3 is CASSLQINTGAFF. The CDR3 DNA reads as TGTGCCAGCAGTCTCCAGATTAACACTGGAGCTTTCTTT. The chain uses TRBV10-3 and TRBJ1-1; D uncertain. From germline, CDR1 is ENHRY and CDR2 SYGVKD. The CDR3 totals 13 residues.

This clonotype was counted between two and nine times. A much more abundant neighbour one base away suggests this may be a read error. CDR3 nucleotides: TGTGCCAGCAGCCCCACCTGGGTACAGTCAAGCTATGGCTACACCTTC. The encoded protein is CASSPTWVQSSYGYTF. This chain uses TRBV12-3 or TRBV12-4 with TRBJ1-2, with D hard to call. Trimming left V 6 bases short and J 4 bases short, with 21 bases between. The CDR3 covers 16 residues.

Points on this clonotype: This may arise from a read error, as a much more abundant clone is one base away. The CDR3 spells CASSLVWQPQHF. DNA of the CDR3: TGTGCCAGCAGTTTGGTGTGGCAGCCCCAGCATTTT. The V and J genes are TRBV12-3 or TRBV12-4 and TRBJ1-5, with no clear D. Between the trimmed V and J ends, which lost 3 bases and 7 bases, there was a span of 7 bases. This CDR3 has 12 residues.

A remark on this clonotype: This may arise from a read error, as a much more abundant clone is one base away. In DNA form, the CDR3 reads TGTGTCAGCAGTTCCCAGGGAAGCAATCAGCCCCAGCATTTT. Encoded protein: CVSSSQGSNQPQHF. The J gene is TRBJ1-5, the V gene TRBV27, with D possibly matching TRBD1 (5 bases). The CDR3 is 14 amino acids. CDR1 is MNHEY and CDR2 is SMNVEV in the germline V gene (reference sequence).

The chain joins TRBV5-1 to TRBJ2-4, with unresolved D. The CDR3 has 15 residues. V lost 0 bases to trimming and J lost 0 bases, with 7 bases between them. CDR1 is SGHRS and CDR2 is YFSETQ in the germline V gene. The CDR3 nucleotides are TGCGCCAGCAGCTTGGCAGGAGTAGCCAAAAACATTCAGTACTTC. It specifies CASSLAGVAKNIQYF.

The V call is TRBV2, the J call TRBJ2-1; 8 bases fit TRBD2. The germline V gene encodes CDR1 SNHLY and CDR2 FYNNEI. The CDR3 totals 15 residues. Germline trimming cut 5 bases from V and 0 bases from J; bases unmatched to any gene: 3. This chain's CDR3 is CASSLSGSSYNEQFF. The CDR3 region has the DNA TGTGCCAGCAGTTTGAGCGGGAGCTCCTACAATGAGCAGTTCTTC. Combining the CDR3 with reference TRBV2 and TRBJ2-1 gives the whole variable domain EPEVTQTPSHQVTQMGQEVILRCVPISNHLYFYWYRQILGQKVEFLVSFYNNEISEKSEIFDDQFSVERPDGSNFTLKIRSTKLEDSAMYFCASSLSGSSYNEQFFGPGTRLTVL.

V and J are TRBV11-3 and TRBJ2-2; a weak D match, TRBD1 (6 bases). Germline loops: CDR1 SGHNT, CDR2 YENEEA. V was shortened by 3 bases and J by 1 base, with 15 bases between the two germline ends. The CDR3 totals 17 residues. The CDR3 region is CASSLPQEQGNTGELFF. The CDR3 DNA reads TGTGCCAGCAGCTTGCCCCAGGAACAGGGGAACACCGGGGAGCTGTTTTTT.

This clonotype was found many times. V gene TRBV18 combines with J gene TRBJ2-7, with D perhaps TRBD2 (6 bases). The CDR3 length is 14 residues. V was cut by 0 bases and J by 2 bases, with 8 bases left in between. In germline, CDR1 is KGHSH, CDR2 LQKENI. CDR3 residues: CASSPPGLPYEQYF. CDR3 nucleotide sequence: TGTGCCAGCTCACCACCCGGACTACCCTACGAGCAGTACTTC. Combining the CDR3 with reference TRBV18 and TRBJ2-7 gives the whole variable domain NAGVMQNPRHLVRRRGQEARLRCSPMKGHSHVYWYRQLPEEGLKFMVYLQKENIIDESGMPKERFSAEFPKEGPSILRIQQVVRGDSAAYFCASSPPGLPYEQYFGPGTRLTVT.

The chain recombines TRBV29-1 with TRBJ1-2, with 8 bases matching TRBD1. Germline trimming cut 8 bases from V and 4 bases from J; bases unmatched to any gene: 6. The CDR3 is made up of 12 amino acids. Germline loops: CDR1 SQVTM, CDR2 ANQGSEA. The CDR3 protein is CSIGTGFYGYTF. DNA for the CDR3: TGCAGCATAGGGACAGGCTTCTATGGCTACACCTTC.

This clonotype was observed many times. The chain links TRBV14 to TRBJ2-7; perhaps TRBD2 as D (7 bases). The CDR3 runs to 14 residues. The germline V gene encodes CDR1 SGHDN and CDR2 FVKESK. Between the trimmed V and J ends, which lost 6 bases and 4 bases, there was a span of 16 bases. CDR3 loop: CASSLGGGFYEQYF. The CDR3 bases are TGTGCCAGCAGTCTCGGCGGGGGCTTTTACGAGCAGTACTTC.

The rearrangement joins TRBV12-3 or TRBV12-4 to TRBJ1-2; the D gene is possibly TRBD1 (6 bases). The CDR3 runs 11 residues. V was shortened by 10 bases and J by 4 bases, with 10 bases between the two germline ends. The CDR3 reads CANADSYGYTF. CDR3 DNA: TGTGCCAATGCGGACAGCTATGGCTACACCTTC.

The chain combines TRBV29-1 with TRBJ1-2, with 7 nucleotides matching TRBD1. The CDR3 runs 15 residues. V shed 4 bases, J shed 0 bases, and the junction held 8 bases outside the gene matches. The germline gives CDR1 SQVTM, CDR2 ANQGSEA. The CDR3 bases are TGCAGCGTTGCCAGGGGGGGGGGGGCTAACTATGGCTACACCTTC. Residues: CSVARGGGANYGYTF.